This is a list of T cell receptor beta chains from one sample in a study of blood T cell repertoires in COVID-19. Libraries were prepared by immunoSEQ multiplex PCR; TCRdb keeps only in-frame clonotypes and omits some of them. The table has more than 95,000 clones, less than 95% seen once. Sequenced material: peripheral blood. These receptors came from a human donor with active COVID-19. The donor label of this sample is uncertain. The CDR3 runs from the conserved cysteine through the conserved F or W. D genes are given only for firm matches. The listing skips clone size in some rows; elsewhere it reads once, few, many or a size class.

clone size: .; J gene: TRBJ1-5; V gene: TRBV19; D gene: TRBD1; CDR3 protein: CASMIRGLGQPQHF; CDR3 DNA: TGTGCCAGTATGATCAGGGGGCTCGGGCAGCCCCAGCATTTT
clone size: .; J gene: TRBJ1-6; V gene: TRBV4-3; D gene: .; CDR3 protein: CASSKEVRVQSPLHF; CDR3 DNA: TGCGCCAGCAGCAAAGAGGTCAGGGTACAGTCACCCCTCCACTTT
clone size: once; J gene: TRBJ2-7; V gene: TRBV19; D gene: TRBD2; CDR3 protein: CASSLGFLLAGVYEQYF; CDR3 DNA: TGTGCCAGTAGTTTGGGCTTTTTGCTAGCGGGGGTCTACGAGCAGTACTTC
clone size: .; J gene: TRBJ1-4; V gene: TRBV19; D gene: .; CDR3 protein: CASSIAVTGITELFF; CDR3 DNA: TGTGCCAGTAGTATAGCCGTGACAGGAATAACAGAACTGTTTTTT
clone size: .; J gene: TRBJ2-7; V gene: TRBV7-9; D gene: .; CDR3 protein: CASSPKDSYEQYF; CDR3 DNA: TGTGCCAGCAGCCCAAAAGACAGTTACGAGCAGTACTTC
clone size: .; J gene: TRBJ1-5; V gene: TRBV30; D gene: .; CDR3 protein: CAWNTGPLRPQHF; CDR3 DNA: TGTGCCTGGAATACAGGGCCCCTTAGGCCCCAGCATTTT
clone size: .; J gene: TRBJ1-6; V gene: TRBV7-2; D gene: .; CDR3 protein: CASSLGLRVSLPLHF; CDR3 DNA: TGTGCCAGCAGCTTAGGGCTCAGGGTTAGTTTACCCCTCCACTTT
clone size: .; J gene: TRBJ2-7; V gene: TRBV5-1; D gene: .; CDR3 protein: CASTPGGPRSDEQYF; CDR3 DNA: TGCGCCAGCACCCCCGGGGGTCCCCGATCGGACGAGCAGTACTTC
clone size: .; J gene: TRBJ2-7; V gene: TRBV9; D gene: .; CDR3 protein: CASSVVGDTGEQYF; CDR3 DNA: TGTGCCAGCAGCGTAGTAGGGGACACGGGGGAGCAGTACTTC
clone size: .; J gene: TRBJ1-5; V gene: TRBV6-6; D gene: TRBD1; CDR3 protein: CAMGQGNNQPQHF; CDR3 DNA: TGTGCCATGGGACAGGGAAACAATCAGCCCCAGCATTTT
clone size: once; J gene: TRBJ1-6; V gene: TRBV18; D gene: .; CDR3 protein: CASCFGSSYNSPLHF; CDR3 DNA: TGTGCCAGCTGTTTCGGGAGCTCCTATAATTCACCCCTCCACTTT
clone size: .; J gene: TRBJ1-4; V gene: TRBV28; D gene: TRBD1; CDR3 protein: CASSLPGQGAEKLFF; CDR3 DNA: TGTGCCAGCAGTCTCCCCGGACAGGGGGCAGAAAAACTGTTTTTT
clone size: .; J gene: TRBJ2-5; V gene: TRBV2; D gene: TRBD2; CDR3 protein: CASSGLATGVQETQYF; CDR3 DNA: TGTGCCAGCAGTGGACTAGCTACTGGTGTTCAAGAGACCCAGTACTTC
clone size: .; J gene: TRBJ2-3; V gene: TRBV11-2; D gene: .; CDR3 protein: CASSLTNGEDTQYF; CDR3 DNA: TGTGCCAGCAGCTTGACCAACGGGGAAGATACGCAGTATTTT
clone size: .; J gene: TRBJ2-3; V gene: TRBV5-4; D gene: TRBD2; CDR3 protein: CASSPGLAGSPSTDTQYF; CDR3 DNA: TGTGCCAGCAGCCCCGGACTAGCGGGGAGCCCTAGCACAGATACGCAGTATTTT
clone size: .; J gene: TRBJ1-1; V gene: TRBV2; D gene: .; CDR3 protein: CASSSKTVNTEAFF; CDR3 DNA: TGTGCCAGCAGTTCCAAGACAGTGAACACTGAAGCTTTCTTT
clone size: .; J gene: TRBJ1-2; V gene: TRBV9; D gene: .; CDR3 protein: CASSVDWAGMGGYTF; CDR3 DNA: TGTGCCAGCAGCGTAGATTGGGCGGGGATGGGCGGCTACACCTTC
clone size: .; J gene: TRBJ2-7; V gene: TRBV28; D gene: .; CDR3 protein: CASSAPDRANYEQYF; CDR3 DNA: TGTGCCAGCAGTGCGCCGGACAGAGCCAACTACGAGCAGTACTTC
clone size: .; J gene: TRBJ2-5; V gene: TRBV6-2/TRBV6-3; D gene: .; CDR3 protein: CASSYGRWETQYF; CDR3 DNA: TGTGCCAGCAGTTACGGGAGGTGGGAGACCCAGTACTTC
clone size: .; J gene: TRBJ2-1; V gene: TRBV7-2; D gene: .; CDR3 protein: CASSLVGANEQFF; CDR3 DNA: TGTGCCAGCAGCTTAGTGGGAGCTAATGAGCAGTTCTTC
clone size: .; J gene: TRBJ2-3; V gene: TRBV24-1; D gene: TRBD2; CDR3 protein: CATSDLQSSGGTDTQYF; CDR3 DNA: TGTGCCACCAGTGATTTGCAGTCTAGCGGGGGCACAGATACGCAGTATTTT
clone size: once; J gene: TRBJ2-7; V gene: TRBV7-9; D gene: TRBD1; CDR3 protein: CASSPRQGSYEQYF; CDR3 DNA: TGTGCCAGCAGCCCCCGACAGGGCTCCTACGAGCAGTACTTC
clone size: .; J gene: TRBJ2-3; V gene: TRBV20-1; D gene: .; CDR3 protein: CSALRTDTQYF; CDR3 DNA: TGCAGTGCTCTTAGAACAGATACGCAGTATTTT
clone size: .; J gene: TRBJ2-7; V gene: TRBV19; D gene: .; CDR3 protein: CASTHRGGKQYF; CDR3 DNA: TGTGCCAGTACTCATCGGGGCGGGAAGCAGTACTTC
clone size: once; J gene: TRBJ1-2; V gene: TRBV6-2/TRBV6-3; D gene: .; CDR3 protein: CASSYSRTLYGYTF; CDR3 DNA: TGTGCCAGCAGTTACTCGCGGACACTCTATGGCTACACCTTC
clone size: .; J gene: TRBJ2-3; V gene: TRBV7-2; D gene: .; CDR3 protein: CASSLQGMRTDTQYF; CDR3 DNA: TGTGCCAGCAGCTTACAGGGGATGAGGACAGATACGCAGTATTTT
clone size: .; J gene: TRBJ2-5; V gene: TRBV6-5; D gene: .; CDR3 protein: CASSQARRETQYF; CDR3 DNA: TGTGCCAGCAGCCAAGCTAGGAGAGAGACCCAGTACTTC
clone size: .; J gene: TRBJ2-1; V gene: TRBV10-2; D gene: TRBD2; CDR3 protein: CASSELGLAGGVFDEQFF; CDR3 DNA: TGCGCCAGCAGTGAGTTGGGACTAGCGGGGGGGGTATTCGATGAGCAGTTCTTC
clone size: .; J gene: TRBJ2-3; V gene: TRBV6-5; D gene: .; CDR3 protein: CASTRSTSTDTQYF; CDR3 DNA: TGTGCCAGCACCCGAAGTACTAGCACAGATACGCAGTATTTT
clone size: .; J gene: TRBJ1-6; V gene: TRBV27; D gene: .; CDR3 protein: CASSLRGLGNSPLHF; CDR3 DNA: TGTGCCAGCAGTTTACGGGGGTTAGGTAATTCACCCCTCCACTTT
clone size: .; J gene: TRBJ1-4; V gene: TRBV10-2; D gene: .; CDR3 protein: CASHGAGVWEKLFF; CDR3 DNA: TGCGCCAGCCACGGAGCAGGGGTATGGGAAAAACTGTTTTTT
clone size: .; J gene: TRBJ2-3; V gene: TRBV7-2; D gene: TRBD2; CDR3 protein: CASSLVLAGGRDTQYF; CDR3 DNA: TGTGCCAGCAGCTTAGTCCTAGCGGGGGGAAGAGATACGCAGTATTTT
clone size: .; J gene: TRBJ2-3; V gene: TRBV10-3; D gene: .; CDR3 protein: CATGRGLQDADTQYF; CDR3 DNA: TGTGCCACTGGGCGGGGGCTACAAGACGCAGATACGCAGTATTTT
clone size: .; J gene: TRBJ2-3; V gene: TRBV7-3; D gene: TRBD2; CDR3 protein: CASSPLAASTDTQYF; CDR3 DNA: TGTGCCAGCAGCCCACTAGCGGCTAGCACAGATACGCAGTATTTT
clone size: .; J gene: TRBJ2-2; V gene: TRBV27; D gene: TRBD1; CDR3 protein: CASSSGGWGGELFF; CDR3 DNA: TGTGCCAGCAGTTCAGGGGGCTGGGGCGGGGAGCTGTTTTTT
clone size: .; J gene: TRBJ1-2; V gene: TRBV30; D gene: TRBD1; CDR3 protein: CAWLAGTGGHYGYTF; CDR3 DNA: TGTGCCTGGTTAGCCGGGACAGGTGGACACTATGGCTACACCTTC
clone size: few; J gene: TRBJ1-1; V gene: TRBV3-1/TRBV3-2; D gene: .; CDR3 protein: CASSQDKMNTEAFF; CDR3 DNA: TGTGCCAGCAGCCAAGACAAAATGAACACTGAAGCTTTCTTT
clone size: .; J gene: TRBJ1-1; V gene: TRBV2; D gene: .; CDR3 protein: CATKQETNTEAFF; CDR3 DNA: TGTGCCACCAAACAGGAGACGAACACTGAAGCTTTCTTT
clone size: .; J gene: TRBJ2-7; V gene: TRBV9; D gene: .; CDR3 protein: CASSVAPGYYEQYF; CDR3 DNA: TGTGCCAGCAGCGTAGCCCCAGGTTACTACGAGCAGTACTTC
clone size: .; J gene: TRBJ1-2; V gene: TRBV19; D gene: .; CDR3 protein: CASSTPGIRDYGYTF; CDR3 DNA: TGTGCCAGTAGTACCCCAGGGATTCGGGACTATGGCTACACCTTC
clone size: .; J gene: TRBJ2-7; V gene: TRBV15; D gene: TRBD1; CDR3 protein: CATSRGGYRGQRPYEQYF; CDR3 DNA: TGTGCCACCAGCAGAGGAGGGTACAGGGGACAAAGACCCTACGAGCAGTACTTC
clone size: .; J gene: TRBJ2-7; V gene: TRBV2; D gene: TRBD1; CDR3 protein: CASRRQGAYEQYF; CDR3 DNA: TGTGCCAGCAGAAGACAGGGGGCTTACGAGCAGTACTTC
clone size: once; J gene: TRBJ1-6; V gene: TRBV14; D gene: TRBD1; CDR3 protein: CASSPQGANSPLHF; CDR3 DNA: TGTGCCAGCAGCCCACAGGGGGCCAATTCACCCCTCCACTTT
clone size: once; J gene: TRBJ2-5; V gene: TRBV19; D gene: TRBD2; CDR3 protein: CASSWTSGGQETQYF; CDR3 DNA: TGTGCCAGTAGCTGGACTAGCGGGGGCCAAGAGACCCAGTACTTC
clone size: .; J gene: TRBJ2-7; V gene: TRBV27; D gene: .; CDR3 protein: CASSLGGGVLYEQYF; CDR3 DNA: TGTGCCAGCAGTTTGGGTGGGGGCGTCCTCTACGAGCAGTACTTC
clone size: .; J gene: TRBJ1-6; V gene: TRBV2; D gene: .; CDR3 protein: CASSPDRDRSPLHF; CDR3 DNA: TGTGCCAGCAGTCCCGACAGAGACAGGTCACCCCTCCACTTT
clone size: .; J gene: TRBJ2-3; V gene: TRBV24-1; D gene: TRBD1; CDR3 protein: CATSARGPQDLTDTQYF; CDR3 DNA: TGTGCCACCAGTGCCAGGGGGCCCCAGGACCTCACAGATACGCAGTATTTT
clone size: .; J gene: TRBJ2-5; V gene: TRBV5-1; D gene: TRBD1; CDR3 protein: CASSPDRVGETQYF; CDR3 DNA: TGCGCCAGCAGCCCGGACAGGGTCGGGGAGACCCAGTACTTC
clone size: .; J gene: TRBJ1-3; V gene: TRBV7-8; D gene: TRBD1; CDR3 protein: CASSLEWTGTAGNTIYF; CDR3 DNA: TGTGCCAGCAGCTTAGAATGGACAGGGACGGCTGGAAACACCATATATTTT
clone size: .; J gene: TRBJ1-3; V gene: TRBV11-3; D gene: TRBD1; CDR3 protein: CASSPRTGPGNTIYF; CDR3 DNA: TGTGCCAGCAGCCCCCGGACAGGTCCTGGAAACACCATATATTTT
clone size: .; J gene: TRBJ1-2; V gene: TRBV28; D gene: TRBD1; CDR3 protein: CASRRTGGYYGYTF; CDR3 DNA: TGTGCCAGCAGACGGACAGGGGGGTACTATGGCTACACCTTC
clone size: .; J gene: TRBJ2-2; V gene: TRBV4-2; D gene: TRBD1; CDR3 protein: CASSPDQDRGSGELFF; CDR3 DNA: TGTGCCAGCAGCCCAGATCAGGACAGGGGGTCCGGGGAGCTGTTTTTT
clone size: .; J gene: TRBJ1-2; V gene: TRBV2; D gene: .; CDR3 protein: CASSERENYGYTF; CDR3 DNA: TGTGCCAGCAGTGAAAGGGAGAACTATGGCTACACCTTC
clone size: .; J gene: TRBJ2-2; V gene: TRBV9; D gene: TRBD1; CDR3 protein: CASSVGQGDTGELFF; CDR3 DNA: TGTGCCAGCAGCGTGGGACAGGGGGACACCGGGGAGCTGTTTTTT
clone size: once; J gene: TRBJ2-3; V gene: TRBV5-6; D gene: .; CDR3 protein: CASSSRAPVLYF; CDR3 DNA: TGTGCCAGCAGCTCGAGGGCACCCGTCCTGTATTTT